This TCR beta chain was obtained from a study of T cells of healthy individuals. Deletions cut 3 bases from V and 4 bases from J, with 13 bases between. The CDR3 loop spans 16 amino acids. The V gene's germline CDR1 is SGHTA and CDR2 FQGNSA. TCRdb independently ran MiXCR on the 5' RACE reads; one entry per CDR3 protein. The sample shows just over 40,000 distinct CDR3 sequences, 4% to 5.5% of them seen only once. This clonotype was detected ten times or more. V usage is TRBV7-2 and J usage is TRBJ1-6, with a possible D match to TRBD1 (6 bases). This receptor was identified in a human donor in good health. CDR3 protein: CASSFEAGHYNSPLHF. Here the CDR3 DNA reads TGTGCCAGCAGCTTTGAAGCGGGACATTATAATTCACCCCTCCACTTT.